This entry describes one T cell receptor beta chain. This sample was included in a study of blood T cell repertoires in COVID-19. The overall study: PBMCs, B-cell-depleted T cells, or T cells provided the cDNA or gDNA that made up the material.

Original handling: Amplification with reference gene primers provided the estimates of nucleated cell counts. Libraries were prepared by immunoSEQ multiplex PCR; TCRdb keeps only in-frame clonotypes and omits some of them. Clone size and V and J calls were adopted from that table, with D and trimming inferred from the DNA. The sample has around 120,000 clones; about 90% are singletons. V was clipped by 3 bases and J by 11 bases, with 14 bases between them. Germline CDR1 is SGHRS and CDR2 is YFSETQ. CDR3 length: 12 amino acids. Sequences were obtained from peripheral blood. The origin of this receptor is a human donor in a cohort sampled during active COVID-19. V gene TRBV5-1 combines with J gene TRBJ1-1; D is unresolved. CDR3 loop: CASSSPPAAAFF. The CDR3 DNA is TGCGCCAGCAGCTCACCCCCGGCGGCTGCTTTCTTT.